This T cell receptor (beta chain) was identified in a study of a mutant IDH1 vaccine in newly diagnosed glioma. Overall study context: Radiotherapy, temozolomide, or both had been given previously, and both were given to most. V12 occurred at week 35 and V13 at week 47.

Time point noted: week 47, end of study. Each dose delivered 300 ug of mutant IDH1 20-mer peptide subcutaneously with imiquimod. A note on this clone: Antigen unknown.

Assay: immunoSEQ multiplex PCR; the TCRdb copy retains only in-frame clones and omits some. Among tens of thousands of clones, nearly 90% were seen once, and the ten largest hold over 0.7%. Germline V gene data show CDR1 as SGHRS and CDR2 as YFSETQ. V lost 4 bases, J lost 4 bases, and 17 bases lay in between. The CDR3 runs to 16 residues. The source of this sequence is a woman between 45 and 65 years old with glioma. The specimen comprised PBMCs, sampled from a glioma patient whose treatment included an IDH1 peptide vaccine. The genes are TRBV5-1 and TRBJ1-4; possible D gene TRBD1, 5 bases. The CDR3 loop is CASSAQGGVGNEKLFF. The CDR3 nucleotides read TGCGCCAGCAGCGCGCAGGGTGGTGTCGGTAATGAAAAACTGTTTTTT.